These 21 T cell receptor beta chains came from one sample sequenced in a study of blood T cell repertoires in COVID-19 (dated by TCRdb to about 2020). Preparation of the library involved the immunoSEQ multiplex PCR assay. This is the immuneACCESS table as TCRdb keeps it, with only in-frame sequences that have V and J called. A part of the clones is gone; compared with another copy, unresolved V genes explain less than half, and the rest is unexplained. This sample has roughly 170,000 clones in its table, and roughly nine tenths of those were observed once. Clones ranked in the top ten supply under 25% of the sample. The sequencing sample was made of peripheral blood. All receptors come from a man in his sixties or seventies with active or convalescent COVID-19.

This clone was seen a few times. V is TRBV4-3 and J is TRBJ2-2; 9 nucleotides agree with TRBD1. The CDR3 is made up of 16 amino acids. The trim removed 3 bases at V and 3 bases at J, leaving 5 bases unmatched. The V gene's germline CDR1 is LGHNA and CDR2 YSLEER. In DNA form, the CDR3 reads TGCGCCAGCAGCCAGGGACAGGGCAGGTACACCGGGGAGCTGTTTTTT. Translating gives CASSQGQGRYTGELFF.

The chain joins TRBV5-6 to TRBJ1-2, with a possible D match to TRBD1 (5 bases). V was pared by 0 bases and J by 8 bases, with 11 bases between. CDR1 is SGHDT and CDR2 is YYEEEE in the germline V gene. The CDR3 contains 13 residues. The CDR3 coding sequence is TGTGCCAGCAGCTTGGCCGCTGGGGCGGGCTACACCTTC. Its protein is CASSLAAGAGYTF.

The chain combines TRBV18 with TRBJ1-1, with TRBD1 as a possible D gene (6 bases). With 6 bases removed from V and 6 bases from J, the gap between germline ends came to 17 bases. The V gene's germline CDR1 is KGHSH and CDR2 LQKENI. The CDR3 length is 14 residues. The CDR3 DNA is TGTGCCAGCTCTCCCGGAGGGGGGGTCCCTGAAGCTTTCTTT. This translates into CASSPGGGVPEAFF.

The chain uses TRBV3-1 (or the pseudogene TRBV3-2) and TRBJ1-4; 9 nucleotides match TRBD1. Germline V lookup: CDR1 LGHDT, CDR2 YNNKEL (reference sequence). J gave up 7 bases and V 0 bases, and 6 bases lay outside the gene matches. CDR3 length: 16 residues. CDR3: CASSQETGQGGEKLFF. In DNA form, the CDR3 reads TGTGCCAGCAGCCAAGAAACGGGACAGGGAGGTGAAAAACTGTTTTTT.

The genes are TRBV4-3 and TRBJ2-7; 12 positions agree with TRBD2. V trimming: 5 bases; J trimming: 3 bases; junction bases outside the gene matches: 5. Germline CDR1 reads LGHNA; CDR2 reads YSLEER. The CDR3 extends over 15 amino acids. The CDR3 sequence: CASSNLAGGNYEQYF. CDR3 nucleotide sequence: TGCGCCAGCAGCAACCTAGCGGGGGGGAACTACGAGCAGTACTTC.

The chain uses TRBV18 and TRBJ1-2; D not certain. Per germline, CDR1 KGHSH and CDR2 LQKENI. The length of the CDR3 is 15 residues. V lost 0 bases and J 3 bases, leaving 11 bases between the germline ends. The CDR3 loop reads CASSPPQRSYYGYTF. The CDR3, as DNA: TGTGCCAGCTCACCACCCCAGCGCAGCTACTATGGCTACACCTTC.

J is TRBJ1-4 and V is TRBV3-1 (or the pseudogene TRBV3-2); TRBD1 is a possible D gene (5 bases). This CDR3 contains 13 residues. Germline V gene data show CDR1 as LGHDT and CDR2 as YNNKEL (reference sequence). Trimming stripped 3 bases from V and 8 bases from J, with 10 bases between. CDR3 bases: TGTGCCAGCAGCCATAGGGGATCGGAAAAACTGTTTTTT. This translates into CASSHRGSEKLFF.

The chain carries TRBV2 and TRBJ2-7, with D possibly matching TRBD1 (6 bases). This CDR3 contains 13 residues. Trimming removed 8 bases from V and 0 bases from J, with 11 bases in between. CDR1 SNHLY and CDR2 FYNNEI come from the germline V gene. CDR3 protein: CASDRTTSYEQYF. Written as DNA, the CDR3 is TGTGCCAGCGACAGGACCACCTCCTACGAGCAGTACTTC.

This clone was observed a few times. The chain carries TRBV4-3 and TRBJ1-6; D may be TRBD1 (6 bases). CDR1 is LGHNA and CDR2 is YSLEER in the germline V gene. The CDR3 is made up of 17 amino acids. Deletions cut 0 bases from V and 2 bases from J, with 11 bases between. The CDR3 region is CASSQDKRGTYNSPLHF. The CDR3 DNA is TGCGCCAGCAGCCAAGATAAGAGGGGGACCTATAATTCACCCCTCCACTTT.

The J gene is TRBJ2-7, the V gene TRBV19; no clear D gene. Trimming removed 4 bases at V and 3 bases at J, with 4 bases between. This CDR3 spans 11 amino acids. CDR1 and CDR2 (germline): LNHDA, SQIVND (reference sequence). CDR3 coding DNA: TGTGCCAGTAGTACAGGCTACGAGCAGTACTTC. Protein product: CASSTGYEQYF.

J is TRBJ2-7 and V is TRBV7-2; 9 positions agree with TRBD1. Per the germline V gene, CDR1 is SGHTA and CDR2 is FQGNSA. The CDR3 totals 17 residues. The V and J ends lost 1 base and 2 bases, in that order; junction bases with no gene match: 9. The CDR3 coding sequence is TGTGCCAGCAGCTTAGAAGATGGGACAGGGAGTACCTACGAGCAGTACTTC. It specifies CASSLEDGTGSTYEQYF.

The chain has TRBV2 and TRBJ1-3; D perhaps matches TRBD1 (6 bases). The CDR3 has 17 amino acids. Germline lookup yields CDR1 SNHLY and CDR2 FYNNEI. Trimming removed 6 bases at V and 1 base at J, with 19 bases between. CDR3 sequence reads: CASRGGGQSFSGNTIYF. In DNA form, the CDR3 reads TGTGCCAGCAGGGGCGGGGGACAAAGCTTTTCTGGAAACACCATATATTTT.

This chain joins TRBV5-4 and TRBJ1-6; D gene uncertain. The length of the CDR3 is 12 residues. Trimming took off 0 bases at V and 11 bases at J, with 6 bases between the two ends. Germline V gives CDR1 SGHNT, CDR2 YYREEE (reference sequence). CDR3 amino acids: CASSLAFAPLHF. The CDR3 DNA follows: TGTGCCAGCAGCTTGGCCTTTGCACCCCTCCACTTT. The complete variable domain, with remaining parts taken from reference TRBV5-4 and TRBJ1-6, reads ETGVTQSPTHLIKTRGQQVTLRCSSQSGHNTVSWYQQALGQGPQFIFQYYREEENGRGNFPPRFSGLQFPNYSSELNVNALELDDSALYLCASSLAFAPLHFGNGTRLTVT.

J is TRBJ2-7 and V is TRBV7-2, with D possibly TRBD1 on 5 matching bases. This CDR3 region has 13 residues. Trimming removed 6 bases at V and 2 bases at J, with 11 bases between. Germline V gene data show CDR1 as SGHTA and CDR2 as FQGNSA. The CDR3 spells CASRSRGTYEQYF. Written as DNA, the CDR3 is TGTGCCAGCAGGTCAAGGGGCACCTACGAGCAGTACTTC.

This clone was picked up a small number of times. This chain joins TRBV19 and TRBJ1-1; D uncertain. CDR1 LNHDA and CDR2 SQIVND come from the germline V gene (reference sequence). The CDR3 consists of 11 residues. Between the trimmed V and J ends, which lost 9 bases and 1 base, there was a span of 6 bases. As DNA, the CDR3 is TGTGCCAGCCGTTGGAACACTGAAGCTTTCTTT. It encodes CASRWNTEAFF.

Here the CDR3 DNA reads TGTGCCATCAGTGAGTCGCAGGCCCCTGGAAACACCATATATTTT. It codes for CAISESQAPGNTIYF. V gene TRBV10-3 combines with J gene TRBJ1-3; D is unclear. V lost 0 bases, J lost 2 bases, and 8 bases lay in between. The CDR3 covers 15 residues. The germline gives CDR1 ENHRY, CDR2 SYGVKD.

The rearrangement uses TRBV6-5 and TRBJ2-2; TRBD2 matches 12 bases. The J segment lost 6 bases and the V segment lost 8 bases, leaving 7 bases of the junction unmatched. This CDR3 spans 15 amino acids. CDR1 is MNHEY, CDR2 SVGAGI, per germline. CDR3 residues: CASGGLAGGPGELFF. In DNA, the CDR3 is TGTGCCAGCGGGGGGCTAGCGGGAGGGCCCGGGGAGCTGTTTTTT.

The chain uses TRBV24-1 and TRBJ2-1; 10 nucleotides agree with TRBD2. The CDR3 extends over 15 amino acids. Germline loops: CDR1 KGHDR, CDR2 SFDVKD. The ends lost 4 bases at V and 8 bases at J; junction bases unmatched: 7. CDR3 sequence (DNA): TGTGCCACCAGTGACTCAAGGACTAGCGGCGATGAGCAGTTCTTC. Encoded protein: CATSDSRTSGDEQFF.

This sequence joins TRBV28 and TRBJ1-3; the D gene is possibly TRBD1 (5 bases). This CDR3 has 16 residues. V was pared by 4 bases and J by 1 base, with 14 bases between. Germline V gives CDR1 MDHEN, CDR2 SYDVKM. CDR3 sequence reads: CASSSPFRGSGNTIYF. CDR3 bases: TGTGCCAGCAGTTCCCCGTTTAGGGGATCTGGAAACACCATATATTTT.

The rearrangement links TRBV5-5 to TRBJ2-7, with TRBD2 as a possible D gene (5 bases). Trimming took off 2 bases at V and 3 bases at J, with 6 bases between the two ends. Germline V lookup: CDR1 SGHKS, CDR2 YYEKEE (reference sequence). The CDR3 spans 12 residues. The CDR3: CASSFGGYEQYF. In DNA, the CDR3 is TGTGCCAGCAGCTTTGGAGGCTACGAGCAGTACTTC.

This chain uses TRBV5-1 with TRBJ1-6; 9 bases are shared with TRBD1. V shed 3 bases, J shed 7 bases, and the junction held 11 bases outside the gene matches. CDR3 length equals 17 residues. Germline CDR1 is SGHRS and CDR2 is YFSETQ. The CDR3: CASSSATGQGRNSPLHF. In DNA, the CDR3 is TGCGCCAGCAGCTCTGCGACGGGACAGGGAAGAAATTCACCCCTCCACTTT.